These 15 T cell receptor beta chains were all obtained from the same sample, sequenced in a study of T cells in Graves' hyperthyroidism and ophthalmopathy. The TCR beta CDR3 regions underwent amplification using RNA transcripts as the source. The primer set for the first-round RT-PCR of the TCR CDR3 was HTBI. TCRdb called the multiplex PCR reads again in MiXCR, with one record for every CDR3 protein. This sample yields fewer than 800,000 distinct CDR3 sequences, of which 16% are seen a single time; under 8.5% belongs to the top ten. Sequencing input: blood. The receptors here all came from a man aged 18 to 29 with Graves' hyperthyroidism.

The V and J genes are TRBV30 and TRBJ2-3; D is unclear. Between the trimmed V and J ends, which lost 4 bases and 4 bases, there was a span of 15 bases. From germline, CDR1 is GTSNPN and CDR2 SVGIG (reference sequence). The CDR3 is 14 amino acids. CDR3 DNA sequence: TGTGCCTGGACTCGGATGAGCATTGCAGATACGCAGTATTTT. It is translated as CAWTRMSIADTQYF.

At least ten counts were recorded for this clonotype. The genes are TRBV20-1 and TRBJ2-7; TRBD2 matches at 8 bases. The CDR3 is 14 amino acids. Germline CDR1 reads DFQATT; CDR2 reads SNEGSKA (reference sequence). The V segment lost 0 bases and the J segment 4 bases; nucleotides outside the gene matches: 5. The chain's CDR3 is CSARDPTSGYEQYF. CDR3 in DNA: TGCAGTGCTAGAGATCCCACTAGCGGATACGAGCAGTACTTC.

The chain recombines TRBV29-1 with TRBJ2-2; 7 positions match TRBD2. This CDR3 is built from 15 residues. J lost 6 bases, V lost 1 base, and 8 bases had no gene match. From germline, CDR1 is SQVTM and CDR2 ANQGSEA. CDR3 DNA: TGCAGCGTTGAAGCTGGGAGGGAGAGGGCCGGGGAGCTGTTTTTT. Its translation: CSVEAGRERAGELFF.

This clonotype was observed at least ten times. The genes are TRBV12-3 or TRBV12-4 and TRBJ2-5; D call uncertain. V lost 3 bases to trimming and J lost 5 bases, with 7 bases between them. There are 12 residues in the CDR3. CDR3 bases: TGTGCCAGCAGTTTTTCCGGGGAGACCCAGTACTTC. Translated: CASSFSGETQYF.

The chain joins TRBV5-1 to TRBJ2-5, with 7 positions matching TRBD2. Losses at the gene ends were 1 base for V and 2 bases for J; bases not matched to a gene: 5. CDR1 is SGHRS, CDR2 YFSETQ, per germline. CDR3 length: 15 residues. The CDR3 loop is CASSLMASGQETQYF. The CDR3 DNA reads TGCGCCAGCAGCTTGATGGCTAGCGGTCAAGAGACCCAGTACTTC.

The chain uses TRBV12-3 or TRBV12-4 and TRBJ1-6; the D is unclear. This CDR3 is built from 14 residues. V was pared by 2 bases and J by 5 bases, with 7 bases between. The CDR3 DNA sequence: TGTGCCAGCAGTTTATTCACTAATAATTCACCCCTCCACTTT. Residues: CASSLFTNNSPLHF.

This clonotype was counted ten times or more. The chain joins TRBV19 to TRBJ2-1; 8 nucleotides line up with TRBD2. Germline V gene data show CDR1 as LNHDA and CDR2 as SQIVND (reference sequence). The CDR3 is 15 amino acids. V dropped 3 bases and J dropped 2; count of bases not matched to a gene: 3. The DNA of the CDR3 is TGTGCCAGTAGTATGTCGGGAGGGACCTACAATGAGCAGTTCTTC. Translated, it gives CASSMSGGTYNEQFF.

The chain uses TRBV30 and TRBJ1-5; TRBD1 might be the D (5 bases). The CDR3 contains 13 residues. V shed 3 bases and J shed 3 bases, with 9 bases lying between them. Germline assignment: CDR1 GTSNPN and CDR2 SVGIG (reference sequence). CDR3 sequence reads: CAWSGDHNQPQHF. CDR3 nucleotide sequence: TGTGCCTGGAGCGGGGACCACAATCAGCCCCAGCATTTT.

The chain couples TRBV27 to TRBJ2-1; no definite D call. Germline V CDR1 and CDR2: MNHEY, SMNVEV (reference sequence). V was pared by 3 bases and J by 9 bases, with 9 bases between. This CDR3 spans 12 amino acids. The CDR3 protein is CASSFPGAEQFF. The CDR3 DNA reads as TGTGCCAGCAGTTTTCCCGGAGCTGAGCAGTTCTTC.

The DNA for the CDR3 is TGTGCCAGCAGCCCCCCCCGGGACAGGGGGCCCAAGCAGTACTTC. Translated, it gives CASSPPRDRGPKQYF. This chain connects TRBV28 to TRBJ2-7; TRBD1 matches 12 bases. This CDR3 comprises 15 residues. The germline gives CDR1 MDHEN, CDR2 SYDVKM. Trimming cost V 6 bases and J 8 bases; bases outside gene matches: 11. Variable domain in full (rest from reference TRBV28 and TRBJ2-7): DVKVTQSSRYLVKRTGEKVFLECVQDMDHENMFWYRQDPGLGLRLIYFSYDVKMKEKGDIPEGYSVSREKKERFSLILESASTNQTSMYLCASSPPRDRGPKQYFGPGTRLTVT.

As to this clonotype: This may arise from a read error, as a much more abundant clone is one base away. The CDR3: CASSPVGSSQYNEQSF. In DNA form, the CDR3 reads TGTGCCAGCAGTCCTGTCGGGTCATCGCAGTACAATGAGCAGTCCTTC. This chain links TRBV28 with TRBJ2-1; D is uncertain. Germline values: CDR1 MDHEN, CDR2 SYDVKM. CDR3 length: 16 residues.

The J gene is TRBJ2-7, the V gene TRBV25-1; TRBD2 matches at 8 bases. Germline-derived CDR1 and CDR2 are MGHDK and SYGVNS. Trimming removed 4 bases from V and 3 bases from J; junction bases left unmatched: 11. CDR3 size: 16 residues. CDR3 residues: CASSGHLAGPLYEQYF. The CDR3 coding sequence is TGTGCCAGCAGTGGTCATCTAGCGGGCCCCCTCTACGAGCAGTACTTC.

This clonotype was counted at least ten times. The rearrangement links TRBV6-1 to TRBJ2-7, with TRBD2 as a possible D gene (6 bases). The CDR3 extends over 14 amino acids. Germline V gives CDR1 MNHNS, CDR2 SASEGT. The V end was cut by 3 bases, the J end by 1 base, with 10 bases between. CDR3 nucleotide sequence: TGTGCCAGCAGTGATCTTGGGGGGTCCTACGAGCAGTACTTC. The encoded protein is CASSDLGGSYEQYF.

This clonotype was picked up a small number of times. CDR3 bases: TGTGCCAGCAGCCAGTCGCAGGGGAGGGACGAGCAGTACTTC. Protein sequence: CASSQSQGRDEQYF. The genes are TRBV5-5 and TRBJ2-7; a weak D match, TRBD2 (7 bases). This CDR3 is 14 amino acids long. Trimming cost V 4 bases and J 5 bases, with 16 bases left between them. From germline, CDR1 is SGHKS and CDR2 YYEKEE (reference sequence).

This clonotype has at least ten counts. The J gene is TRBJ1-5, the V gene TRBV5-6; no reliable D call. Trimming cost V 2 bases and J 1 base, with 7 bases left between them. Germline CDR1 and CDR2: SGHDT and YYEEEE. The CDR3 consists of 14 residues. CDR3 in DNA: TGTGCCAGCAGCTTTTGGGGAAGCAATCAGCCCCAGCATTTT. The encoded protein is CASSFWGSNQPQHF.